The 13 T cell receptor beta chains given below trace back to one sample, sequenced in a study of T cells in Graves' hyperthyroidism and ophthalmopathy. TCR beta CDR3 regions were amplified from RNA transcripts. HTBI primers were employed in a first-round RT-PCR of the TCR CDR3. TCRdb re-called the multiplex PCR reads through MiXCR, storing one row per CDR3 protein. The sample records about 600,000 distinct CDR3 sequences, more than 15% being singletons. The sample was blood. These TCRs come from a woman between 35 and 50 years old with Graves' ophthalmopathy.

Ten or more counts support this clonotype. The chain has TRBV3-1 and TRBJ2-1; D assignment may be TRBD1 or TRBD2 (5 bases each). This CDR3 spans 11 amino acids. V was pared by 4 bases and J by 13 bases, with 11 bases between. Germline lookup yields CDR1 LGHDT and CDR2 YNNKEL (reference sequence). This CDR3 is CASSPGATQFF. CDR3 nucleotide sequence: TGTGCCAGCAGCCCCGGGGCGACTCAGTTCTTC.

This clonotype was observed many times. The chain uses TRBV6-2 or TRBV6-3 and TRBJ1-1; 9 nucleotides line up with TRBD1. Losses at the gene ends were 7 bases for V and 0 bases for J; bases not matched to a gene: 12. The CDR3 contains 17 residues. Germline loops: CDR1 MNHEY, CDR2 SVGEGT. This CDR3 is CASTRRGQGGLNTEAFF. The CDR3 nucleotides read TGTGCCAGCACCCGGAGGGGACAGGGCGGTCTGAACACTGAAGCTTTCTTT.

This clonotype was detected only a few times. V is TRBV28 and J is TRBJ2-7; no clear D gene. The CDR3 is 12 residues long. The V gene's germline CDR1 is MDHEN and CDR2 SYDVKM. V gave up 4 bases and J gave up 2 bases, with 6 bases separating them. The CDR3 region has the DNA TGTGCCAGCAGTTCTAATACCTACGAGCAGTACTTC. This translates into CASSSNTYEQYF.

This clonotype was picked up many times. The chain recombines TRBV3-1 with TRBJ2-7; D might be TRBD1 (6 bases). Germline V gene lookup returns CDR1 LGHDT and CDR2 YNNKEL (reference sequence). V lost 4 bases and J 2 bases, leaving 12 bases between the germline ends. The CDR3 is 14 amino acids. CDR3 nucleotides: TGTGCCAGCAGCCGTACAGGGATCCCCTACGAGCAGTACTTC. This sequence encodes CASSRTGIPYEQYF.

This clonotype appeared many times. The chain has TRBV7-8 and TRBJ1-6; D is possibly TRBD1 (5 bases). CDR3 length: 16 amino acids. The ends were cut back, 5 bases at V and 7 bases at J, with 18 bases in the middle. The germline V gene has CDR1 SGHVS and CDR2 FQNEAQ. CDR3 DNA: TGTGCCAGCAGCCCCCACTTCGGGACGGCGAATTCACCCCTCCACTTT. Translating it yields CASSPHFGTANSPLHF.

Points on this clonotype: Given a much more abundant clone one base away, this may be a read error. The chain is built from TRBV5-1 and TRBJ2-1; perhaps TRBD2 as D (6 bases). Germline CDR1 is SGHRS and CDR2 is YFSETQ. The CDR3 consists of 14 residues. The germline V and J ends were trimmed by 6 bases and 9 bases, with 19 bases remaining between them. CDR3 nucleotides: TGCGCCAGCAAGAGCTCTAGCGAGATTGGTGAGCAGTTCTTC. Translation: CASKSSSEIGEQFF. The complete variable domain, with remaining parts taken from reference TRBV5-1 and TRBJ2-1, reads KAGVTQTPRYLIKTRGQQVTLSCSPISGHRSVSWYQQTPGQGLQFLFEYFSETQRNKGNFPGRFSGRQFSNSRSEMNVSTLELGDSALYLCASKSSSEIGEQFFGPGTRLTVL.

This clonotype was counted at least ten times. V gene TRBV20-1 combines with J gene TRBJ2-3, with 10 bases fitting TRBD1. This CDR3 is built from 15 residues. Germline trimming cut 6 bases from V and 2 bases from J; bases unmatched to any gene: 8. Germline loops: CDR1 DFQATT, CDR2 SNEGSKA (reference sequence). CDR3 in amino acids: CSAAGTGVITDTQYF. The CDR3 nucleotides are TGCAGTGCGGCCGGGACAGGGGTTATCACAGATACGCAGTATTTT.

The CDR3 protein is CASSVVGPSYNEQFF. The CDR3 region has the DNA TGTGCCAGCAGTGTCGTAGGGCCTTCCTACAATGAGCAGTTCTTC. This chain links TRBV25-1 with TRBJ2-1, with D hard to call. Trimming stripped 4 bases from V and 1 base from J, with 11 bases between. The CDR3 is made up of 15 amino acids. The germline CDR1 and CDR2 sequences are MGHDK and SYGVNS.

In its sample, this clonotype was seen many times. The chain carries TRBV5-1 and TRBJ2-3, with D perhaps TRBD2 (6 bases). Trimming stripped 2 bases from V and 0 bases from J, with 7 bases between. The CDR3 sequence is 14 residues long. Germline values: CDR1 SGHRS, CDR2 YFSETQ. The CDR3 region is CASSFRGSTDTQYF. The CDR3 DNA reads as TGCGCCAGCAGCTTCCGGGGGAGCACAGATACGCAGTATTTT.

This chain links TRBV19 with TRBJ2-1; the match to TRBD1 covers 7 bases. CDR1 is LNHDA and CDR2 is SQIVND in the germline V gene (reference sequence). V trimming: 6 bases; J trimming: 9 bases; junction bases outside the gene matches: 8. CDR3 length: 13 amino acids. The CDR3 protein is CASRVDRVSEQFF. The CDR3 bases are TGTGCCAGTAGGGTTGACAGGGTTAGTGAGCAGTTCTTC.

This chain joins TRBV7-2 and TRBJ1-4; possibly TRBD1 for D (5 bases). Between the trimmed V and J ends, which lost 2 bases and 4 bases, there was a span of 11 bases. The CDR3 runs 15 residues. Germline-derived CDR1 and CDR2 are SGHTA and FQGNSA. The CDR3 nucleotides are TGTGCCAGCAGCTTACCGGGACCGCGTAATGAAAAACTGTTTTTT. It specifies CASSLPGPRNEKLFF.

The table lists this clonotype with a few counts. Sequence at one end of the junction differs from germline and may be a read error. This chain links TRBV6-1 with TRBJ1-2; 7 positions agree with TRBD1. The CDR3 is made up of 13 amino acids. Germline-derived CDR1 and CDR2 are MNHNS and SASEGT. The DNA of the CDR3 is TGTGACAGCAGACCGCAGGGGGAATATGGCTACACCTTC. It specifies CDSRPQGEYGYTF.

Many counts were recorded for this clonotype. The V call is TRBV20-1, the J call TRBJ2-7; no clear D. V was clipped by 2 bases and J by 2 bases, with 13 bases between them. Per the germline V gene, CDR1 is DFQATT and CDR2 is SNEGSKA (reference sequence). The CDR3 runs to 14 residues. The chain's CDR3 is CSARTPTRTYEQYF. CDR3 sequence (DNA): TGCAGTGCTAGAACCCCAACGCGAACCTACGAGCAGTACTTC.